Listed here are 12 T cell receptor beta chains from one sample, sequenced in a study of CDR3 diversity in severe acne. TCRdb passed the PCR reads through MiXCR, listing each CDR3 protein once. The profile shows some 85,000 distinct CDR3 sequences, under 55% of them singletons. The specimen sequenced was blood. Source of these receptors: a male donor with severe acne vulgaris.

With regard to this clonotype: This clone may be a read error of a much larger clone one base away. The rearrangement joins TRBV6-1 to TRBJ2-5, with D perhaps TRBD1 (7 bases). The CDR3 has 13 amino acids. The germline CDR1 and CDR2 sequences are MNHNS and SASEGT. Deletions cut 3 bases from V and 11 bases from J, with 16 bases between. The CDR3 DNA reads as TGTGCCAGCAGTGACCAGGGGGAACGGGAGCAGTACTTC. It translates to CASSDQGEREQYF.

The CDR3 loop is CSVEEWESGTGGNGYTF. DNA for the CDR3: TGCAGCGTTGAAGAGTGGGAGTCCGGGACAGGGGGGAATGGCTACACCTTC. The chain links TRBV29-1 to TRBJ1-2; TRBD1 aligns across 11 bases. The V gene end was trimmed by 0 bases and the J gene end by 6 bases; junction bases not matched to a gene: 12. This CDR3 is 17 amino acids long. Per germline, CDR1 SQVTM and CDR2 ANQGSEA.

This rearrangement joins TRBV19 to TRBJ1-4, with no clear D. Between the trimmed V and J ends, which lost 3 bases and 13 bases, there was a span of 15 bases. Germline V gene data show CDR1 as LNHDA and CDR2 as SQIVND (reference sequence). The CDR3 loop spans 13 amino acids. The DNA of the CDR3 is TGTGCCAGTAGTATCTCCCCCGCAGGACGACTGTTTTTT. It is translated as CASSISPAGRLFF.

Remarks on this clonotype: One end of the junction varies from germline; a read error may be responsible. The chain couples TRBV10-3 to TRBJ1-2, with 11 bases aligning to TRBD1. This CDR3 has 15 amino acids. In germline, CDR1 is ENHRY, CDR2 SYGVKD. The CDR3 spells CASSAGTGGMYGYTF. The DNA of the CDR3 is TGTGCCAGCAGTGCTGGGACAGGGGGGATGTATGGCTACACCTTC.

CDR3 in amino acids: CASSQDLEAVTQYF. The CDR3 DNA reads as TGTGCCAGCAGCCAAGATCTCGAGGCCGTGACCCAGTACTTC. This chain links TRBV4-2 with TRBJ2-5, with no clear D. Germline loops: CDR1 LGHNA, CDR2 YNFKEQ. There are 14 residues in the CDR3. Trimming took off 0 bases at V and 7 bases at J, with 12 bases between the two ends.

This clonotype was observed many times. The V gene is TRBV2, the J gene TRBJ2-1; a weak D match, TRBD2 (5 bases). The germline V gene encodes CDR1 SNHLY and CDR2 FYNNEI. The CDR3 spans 14 residues. Between the trimmed V and J ends, which lost 10 bases and 12 bases, there was a span of 25 bases. The CDR3 DNA sequence: TGTGCCACCCCGGGGTCCCTCAGTGGTACTGGGCAGTTCTTC. As protein: CATPGSLSGTGQFF.

The chain is built from TRBV2 and TRBJ2-2; D possibly corresponds to TRBD2 (5 bases). V was pared by 2 bases and J by 4 bases, with 11 bases between. There are 15 residues in the CDR3. Germline loops: CDR1 SNHLY, CDR2 FYNNEI. CDR3 amino acids: CASSESGGGTGELFF. The DNA of the CDR3 is TGTGCCAGCAGTGAAAGTGGAGGTGGCACCGGGGAGCTGTTTTTT.

The count of this clonotype is one. The chain links TRBV2 to TRBJ2-4, with D perhaps matching TRBD1 or TRBD2 (5 bases each). CDR1 and CDR2 from the germline V gene are SNHLY and FYNNEI. Trimming pared 6 bases from V and 0 bases from J, leaving 12 bases between. CDR3 length: 15 amino acids. The CDR3 sequence: CASRGEELAKNIQYF. The DNA for the CDR3 is TGTGCCAGCAGGGGGGAAGAACTAGCCAAAAACATTCAGTACTTC.

This clonotype was picked up many times. The J gene is TRBJ2-7, the V gene TRBV27; D tentatively fits TRBD1 or TRBD2 (6 bases each). CDR1 and CDR2 from the germline V gene are MNHEY and SMNVEV (reference sequence). V lost 2 bases to trimming and J lost 5 bases, with 13 bases between them. The CDR3 spans 14 residues. The CDR3 nucleotides are TGTGCCAGCAGTTTAGGGGGGCCCGAAAACGAGCAGTACTTC. Protein product: CASSLGGPENEQYF.

The gene calls are TRBV4-3 and TRBJ2-5; possibly TRBD1 for D (6 bases). The DNA matches TRBJ2-7 better at its end, which makes the J call doubtful. Per germline, CDR1 LGHNA and CDR2 YSLEER. This CDR3 comprises 16 residues. The CDR3 reads CASSQVEQGLAYEQYF. The CDR3 region has the DNA TGCGCCAGCAGCCAAGTGGAACAGGGTCTCGCCTACGAGCAGTACTTC.

In its sample, this clonotype was seen a few times. The genes are TRBV19 and TRBJ1-5; 11 nucleotides line up with TRBD1. J gave up 0 bases and V 5 bases, and 6 bases lay outside the gene matches. Germline V gene data show CDR1 as LNHDA and CDR2 as SQIVND (reference sequence). The CDR3 spans 17 residues. The CDR3 DNA is TGTGCCAGTAGTCGGGACAGGGGGTATCTTAGCAATCAGCCCCAGCATTTT. Its protein is CASSRDRGYLSNQPQHF.

The chain combines TRBV19 with TRBJ1-4, with a possible D match to TRBD1 (6 bases). The V and J ends lost 3 bases and 8 bases respectively, with 13 bases between them. This CDR3 comprises 14 residues. CDR1 is LNHDA, CDR2 SQIVND, per germline (reference sequence). The CDR3 DNA reads as TGTGCCAGTAGTATCAAGGCAGGGGACGAAAAACTGTTTTTT. It codes for CASSIKAGDEKLFF.